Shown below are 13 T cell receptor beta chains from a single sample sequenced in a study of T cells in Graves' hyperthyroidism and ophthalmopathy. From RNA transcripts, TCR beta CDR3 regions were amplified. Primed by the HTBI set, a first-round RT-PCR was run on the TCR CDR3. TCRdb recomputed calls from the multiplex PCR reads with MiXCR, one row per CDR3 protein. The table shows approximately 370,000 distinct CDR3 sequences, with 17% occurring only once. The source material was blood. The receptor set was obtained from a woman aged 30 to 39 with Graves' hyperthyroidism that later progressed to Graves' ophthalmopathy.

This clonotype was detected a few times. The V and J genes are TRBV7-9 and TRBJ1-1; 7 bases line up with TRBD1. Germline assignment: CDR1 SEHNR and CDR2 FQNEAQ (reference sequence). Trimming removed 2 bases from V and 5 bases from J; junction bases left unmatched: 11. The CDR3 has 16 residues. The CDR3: CASSLIASRGSTEAFF. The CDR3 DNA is TGTGCCAGCAGCTTAATAGCAAGCAGGGGGAGTACTGAAGCTTTCTTT.

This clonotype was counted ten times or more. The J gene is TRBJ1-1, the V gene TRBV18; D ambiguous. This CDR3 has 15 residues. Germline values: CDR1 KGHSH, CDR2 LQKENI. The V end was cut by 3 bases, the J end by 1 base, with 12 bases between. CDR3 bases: TGTGCCAGCTCACCGGAGACCTGGAGGAACACTGAAGCTTTCTTT. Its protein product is CASSPETWRNTEAFF.

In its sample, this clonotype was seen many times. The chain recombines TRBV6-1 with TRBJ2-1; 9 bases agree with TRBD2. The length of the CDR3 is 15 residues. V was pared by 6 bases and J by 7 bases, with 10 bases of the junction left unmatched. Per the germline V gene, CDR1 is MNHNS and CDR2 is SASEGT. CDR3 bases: TGTGCCAGCAGGGCCGGGACTAGCCTTTCGAATGAGCAGTTCTTC. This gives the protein CASRAGTSLSNEQFF.

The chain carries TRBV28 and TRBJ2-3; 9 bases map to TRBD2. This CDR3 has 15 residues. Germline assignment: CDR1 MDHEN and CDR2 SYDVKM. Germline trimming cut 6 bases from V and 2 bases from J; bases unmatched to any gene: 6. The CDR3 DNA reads TGTGCCAGCAGCTTTAGCGGGAGATACACAGATACGCAGTATTTT. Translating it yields CASSFSGRYTDTQYF.

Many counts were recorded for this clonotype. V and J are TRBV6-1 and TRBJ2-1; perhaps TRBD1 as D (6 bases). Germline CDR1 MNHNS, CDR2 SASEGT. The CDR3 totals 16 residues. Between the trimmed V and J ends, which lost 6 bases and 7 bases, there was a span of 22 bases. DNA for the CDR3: TGTGCCAGCAGGCCTGGACTGATCAAGGGGGAAAATGAGCAGTTCTTC. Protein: CASRPGLIKGENEQFF.

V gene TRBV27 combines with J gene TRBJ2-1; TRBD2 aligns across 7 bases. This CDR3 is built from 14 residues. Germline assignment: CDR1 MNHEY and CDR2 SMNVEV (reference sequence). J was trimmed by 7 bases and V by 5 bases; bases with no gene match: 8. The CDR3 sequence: CASSHGGGQNEQFF. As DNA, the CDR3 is TGTGCCAGCAGTCATGGGGGAGGGCAGAATGAGCAGTTCTTC.

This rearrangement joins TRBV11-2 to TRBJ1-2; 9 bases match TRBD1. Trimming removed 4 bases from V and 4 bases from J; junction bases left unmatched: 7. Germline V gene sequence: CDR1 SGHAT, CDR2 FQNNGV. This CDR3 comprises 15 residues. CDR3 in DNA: TGTGCCAGCAGCTACTCCGGGACAGGGTCCTATGGCTACACCTTC. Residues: CASSYSGTGSYGYTF.

CDR3 bases: TGTGCCTGGAGTGTTGAAAACATTCAGTACTTC. Translating it yields CAWSVENIQYF. The chain is built from TRBV30 and TRBJ2-4; D uncertain. The CDR3 has 11 residues. V lost 0 bases, J lost 5 bases, and 2 bases lay in between. The germline gives CDR1 GTSNPN, CDR2 SVGIG (reference sequence).

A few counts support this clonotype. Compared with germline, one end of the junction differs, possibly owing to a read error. CDR3 in amino acids: CAISANPGLVGNTIYF. The CDR3 nucleotides are TGTGCCATCAGTGCCAACCCAGGGTTGGTTGGAAACACCATATATTTT. The chain joins TRBV28 to TRBJ1-3, with a tentative D call TRBD1 (5 bases). From germline, CDR1 is MDHEN and CDR2 SYDVKM. This CDR3 has 16 amino acids.

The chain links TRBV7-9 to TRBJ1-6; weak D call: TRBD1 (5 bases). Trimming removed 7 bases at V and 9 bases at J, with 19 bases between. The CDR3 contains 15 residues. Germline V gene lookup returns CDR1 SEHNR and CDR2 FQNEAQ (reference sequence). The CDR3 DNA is TGTGCCAGCACTCCGCCCGGCAGGGACGGTTCACCCCTCCACTTT. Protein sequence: CASTPPGRDGSPLHF.

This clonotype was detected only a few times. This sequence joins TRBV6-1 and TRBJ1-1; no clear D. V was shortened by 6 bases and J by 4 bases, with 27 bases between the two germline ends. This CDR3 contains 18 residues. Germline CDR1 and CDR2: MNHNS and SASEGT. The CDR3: CASSLTRGHLLGSTEAFF. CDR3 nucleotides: TGTGCCAGCAGCCTAACGCGCGGTCACTTATTAGGTAGCACTGAAGCTTTCTTT.

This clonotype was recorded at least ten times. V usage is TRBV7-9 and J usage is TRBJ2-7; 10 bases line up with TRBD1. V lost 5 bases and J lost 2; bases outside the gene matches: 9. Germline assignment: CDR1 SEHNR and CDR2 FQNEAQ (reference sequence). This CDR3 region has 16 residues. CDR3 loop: CASSNRRDRGTYEQYF. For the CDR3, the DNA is TGTGCCAGCAGCAATCGCCGGGACAGGGGAACCTACGAGCAGTACTTC.

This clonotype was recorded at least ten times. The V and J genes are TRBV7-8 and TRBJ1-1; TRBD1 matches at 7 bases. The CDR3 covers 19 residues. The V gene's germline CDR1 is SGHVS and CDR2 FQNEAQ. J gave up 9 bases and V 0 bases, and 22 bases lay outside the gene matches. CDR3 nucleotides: TGTGCCAGCAGCTTAGCAAGGGGGGACCGGGACAGAGCCCATCGTAAAGCTTTCTTT. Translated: CASSLARGDRDRAHRKAFF.